The 7 T cell receptor beta chains listed next were all sequenced from one sample in a study of spatial heterogeneity in lung cancer. TCRdb passed the 5' RACE reads through MiXCR, listing each CDR3 protein once. The top ten hold 20% to 25% of the sample, which has under 150,000 distinct CDR3 sequences, 11% seen once. Time point noted: blood at routine non-recurrence follow-up after resection. Sequencing used PBMCs, obtained at follow-up. Receptors originate from a female donor with early-stage non-small cell lung cancer.

The chain recombines TRBV20-1 with TRBJ1-1; D is possibly TRBD1 (5 bases). CDR1 is DFQATT and CDR2 is SNEGSKA in the germline V gene (reference sequence). V gave up 0 bases and J gave up 3 bases, with 20 bases separating them. The CDR3 covers 17 residues. The CDR3 coding sequence is TGCAGTGCTAGAGATTTTTTTTATGGGGGGGTTTACACTGAAGCTTTCTTT. Residues: CSARDFFYGGVYTEAFF.

The chain recombines TRBV9 with TRBJ2-3, with 7 positions matching TRBD2. This CDR3 contains 17 residues. V trimming: 3 bases; J trimming: 5 bases; junction bases outside the gene matches: 15. Germline loops: CDR1 SGDLS, CDR2 YYNGEE. CDR3 residues: CASSDPSTSFRGDTQYF. CDR3 bases: TGTGCCAGCAGCGATCCCTCGACTAGCTTTAGGGGAGATACGCAGTATTTT.

This clonotype has a count of ten or more. The chain uses TRBV14 and TRBJ2-1; 10 bases fit TRBD2. Germline assignment: CDR1 SGHDN and CDR2 FVKESK. The J segment lost 9 bases and the V segment lost 4 bases, leaving 27 bases of the junction unmatched. CDR3 length: 21 residues. As DNA, the CDR3 is TGTGCCAGCAGCCCCCAACGTGCGCTCGGCAGGCTAGCGGGAGTTCAGAGTGAGCAGTTCTTC. Translated, it gives CASSPQRALGRLAGVQSEQFF. The whole variable domain, filled in from reference TRBV14 and TRBJ2-1, reads EAGVTQFPSHSVIEKGQTVTLRCDPISGHDNLYWYRRVMGKEIKFLLHFVKESKQDESGMPNNRFLAERTGGTYSTLKVQPAELEDSGVYFCASSPQRALGRLAGVQSEQFFGPGTRLTVL.

This clonotype has only a few counts. The rearrangement joins TRBV4-2 to TRBJ1-1; no definite D call. Trimming cost V 2 bases and J 0 bases, with 16 bases left between them. Germline CDR1 LGHNA, CDR2 YNFKEQ. This CDR3 contains 17 residues. The CDR3: CASSQKTQTYMNTEAFF. The CDR3 DNA reads as TGTGCCAGCAGCCAAAAGACACAGACTTATATGAACACTGAAGCTTTCTTT.

This clonotype was seen only a few times. The J gene is TRBJ1-2, the V gene TRBV5-5; D is possibly TRBD1 (6 bases). Germline CDR1 is SGHKS and CDR2 is YYEKEE (reference sequence). This CDR3 is 13 amino acids long. The germline V and J ends were trimmed by 4 bases and 4 bases, with 11 bases remaining between them. The CDR3 reads CASSPDSSYGYTF. The CDR3 bases are TGTGCCAGCAGCCCGGACAGTTCCTATGGCTACACCTTC.

Ten or more counts support this clonotype. The rearrangement links TRBV28 to TRBJ2-4, with 13 bases that match TRBD2. In germline, CDR1 is MDHEN, CDR2 SYDVKM. The length of the CDR3 is 13 residues. Trimming removed 8 bases from V and 6 bases from J; junction bases left unmatched: 1. The CDR3: CASGTSGINIQYF. CDR3 DNA sequence: TGTGCCAGCGGGACTAGCGGGATAAACATTCAGTACTTC. Together with reference TRBV28 and TRBJ2-4, the CDR3 gives the full variable domain: DVKVTQSSRYLVKRTGEKVFLECVQDMDHENMFWYRQDPGLGLRLIYFSYDVKMKEKGDIPEGYSVSREKKERFSLILESASTNQTSMYLCASGTSGINIQYFGAGTRLSVL.

This chain uses TRBV5-6 with TRBJ1-1, with D tentatively TRBD1 (5 bases). Trimming took off 4 bases at V and 5 bases at J, with 15 bases between the two ends. Germline V lookup: CDR1 SGHDT, CDR2 YYEEEE. CDR3 size: 14 residues. CDR3 sequence reads: CASSPDTRGTEAFF. The CDR3, as DNA: TGTGCCAGCAGCCCGGACACCCGCGGGACTGAAGCTTTCTTT.